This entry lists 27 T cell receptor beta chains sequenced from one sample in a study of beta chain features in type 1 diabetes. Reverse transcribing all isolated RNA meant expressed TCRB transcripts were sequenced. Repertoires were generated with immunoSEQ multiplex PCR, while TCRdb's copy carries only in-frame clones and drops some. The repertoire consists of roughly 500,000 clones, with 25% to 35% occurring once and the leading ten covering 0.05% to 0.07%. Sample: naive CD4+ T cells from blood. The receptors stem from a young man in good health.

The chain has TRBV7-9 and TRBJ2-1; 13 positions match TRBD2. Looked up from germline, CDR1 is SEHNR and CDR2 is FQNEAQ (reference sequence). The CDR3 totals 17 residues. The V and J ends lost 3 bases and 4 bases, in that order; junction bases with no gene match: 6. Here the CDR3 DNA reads TGTGCCAGCAGCTTGACTGGGACTAGCGGGGCGTACAATGAGCAGTTCTTC. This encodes CASSLTGTSGAYNEQFF. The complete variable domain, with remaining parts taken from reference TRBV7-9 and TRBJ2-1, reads DTGVSQNPRHKITKRGQNVTFRCDPISEHNRLYWYRQTLGQGPEFLTYFQNEAQLEKSRLLSDRFSAERPKGSFSTLEIQRTEQGDSAMYLCASSLTGTSGAYNEQFFGPGTRLTVL.

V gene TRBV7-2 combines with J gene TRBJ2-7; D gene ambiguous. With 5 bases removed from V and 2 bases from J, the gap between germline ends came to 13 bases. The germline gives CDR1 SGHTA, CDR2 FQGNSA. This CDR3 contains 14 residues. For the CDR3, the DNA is TGTGCCAGCAGCCTCCGGGTTTCGACCTACGAGCAGTACTTC. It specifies CASSLRVSTYEQYF.

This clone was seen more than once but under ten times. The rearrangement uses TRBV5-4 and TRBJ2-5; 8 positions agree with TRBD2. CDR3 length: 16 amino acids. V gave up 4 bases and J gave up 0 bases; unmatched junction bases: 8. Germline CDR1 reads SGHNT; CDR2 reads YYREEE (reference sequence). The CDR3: CASSPLAGGHQETQYF. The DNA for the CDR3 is TGTGCCAGCAGCCCCCTGGCGGGAGGCCACCAAGAGACCCAGTACTTC.

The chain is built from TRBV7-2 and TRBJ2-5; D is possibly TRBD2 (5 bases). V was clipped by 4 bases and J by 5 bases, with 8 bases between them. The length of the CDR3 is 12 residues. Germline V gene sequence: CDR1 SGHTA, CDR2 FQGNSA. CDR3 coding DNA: TGTGCCAGCAGCTCTTGGAGGGAGACCCAGTACTTC. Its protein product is CASSSWRETQYF.

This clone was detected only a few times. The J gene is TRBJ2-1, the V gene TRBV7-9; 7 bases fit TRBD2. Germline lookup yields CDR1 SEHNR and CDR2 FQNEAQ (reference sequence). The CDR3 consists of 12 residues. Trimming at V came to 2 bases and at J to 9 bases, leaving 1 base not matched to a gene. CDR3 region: CASSLSGGEQFF. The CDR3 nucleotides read TGTGCCAGCAGCTTATCGGGGGGTGAGCAGTTCTTC.

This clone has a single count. The CDR3 DNA is TGCAGCGTTCAGACAGGGGCTAACTATGGCTACACCTTC. Translation gives CSVQTGANYGYTF. The rearrangement joins TRBV29-1 to TRBJ1-2; 8 positions match TRBD1. Looked up from germline, CDR1 is SQVTM and CDR2 is ANQGSEA. The junction had 2 bases not matched to a gene; V was cut back by 5 bases and J by 0 bases. The CDR3 length is 13 residues.

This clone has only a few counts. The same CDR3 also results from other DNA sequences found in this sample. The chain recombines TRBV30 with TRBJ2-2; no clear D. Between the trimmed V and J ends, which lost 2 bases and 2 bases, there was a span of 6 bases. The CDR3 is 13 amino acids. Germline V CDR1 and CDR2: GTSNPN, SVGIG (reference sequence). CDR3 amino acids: CAWSRSNTGELFF. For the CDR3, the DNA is TGTGCCTGGAGTAGGAGCAACACCGGGGAGCTGTTTTTT.

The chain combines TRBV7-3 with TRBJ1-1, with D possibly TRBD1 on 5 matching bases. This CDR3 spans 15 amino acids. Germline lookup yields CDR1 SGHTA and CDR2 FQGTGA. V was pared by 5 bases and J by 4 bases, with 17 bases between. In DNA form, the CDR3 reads TGTGCCAGCAGCCCCCATAGGGGCGGTGTCACTGAAGCTTTCTTT. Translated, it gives CASSPHRGGVTEAFF.

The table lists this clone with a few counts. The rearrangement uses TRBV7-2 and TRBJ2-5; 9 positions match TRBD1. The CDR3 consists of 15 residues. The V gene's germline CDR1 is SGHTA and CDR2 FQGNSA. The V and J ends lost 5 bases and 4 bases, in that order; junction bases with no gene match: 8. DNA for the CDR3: TGTGCCAGCAGCCCCCCCGGGACAGGGCCAGAGACCCAGTACTTC. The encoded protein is CASSPPGTGPETQYF.

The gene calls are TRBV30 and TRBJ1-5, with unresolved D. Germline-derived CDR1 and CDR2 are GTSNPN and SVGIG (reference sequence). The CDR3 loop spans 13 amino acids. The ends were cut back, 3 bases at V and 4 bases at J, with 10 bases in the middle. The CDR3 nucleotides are TGTGCCTGGAGGGTATTGGGGAATCAGCCCCAGCATTTT. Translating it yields CAWRVLGNQPQHF. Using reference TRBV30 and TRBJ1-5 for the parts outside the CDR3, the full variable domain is SQTIHQWPATLVQPVGSPLSLECTVEGTSNPNLYWYRQAAGRGLQLLFYSVGIGQISSEVPQNLSASRPQDRQFILSSKKLLLSDSGFYLCAWRVLGNQPQHFGDGTRLSIL.

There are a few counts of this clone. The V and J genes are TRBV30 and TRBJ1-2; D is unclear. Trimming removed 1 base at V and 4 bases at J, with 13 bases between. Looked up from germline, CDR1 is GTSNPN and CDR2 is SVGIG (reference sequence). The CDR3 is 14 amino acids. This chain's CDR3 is CAWSAEERGYGYTF. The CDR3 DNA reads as TGTGCCTGGAGTGCGGAAGAGCGGGGCTATGGCTACACCTTC.

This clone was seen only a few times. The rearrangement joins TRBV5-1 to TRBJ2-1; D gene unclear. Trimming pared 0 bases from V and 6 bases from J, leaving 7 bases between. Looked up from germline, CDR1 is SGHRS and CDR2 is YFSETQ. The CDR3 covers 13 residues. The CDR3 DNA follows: TGCGCCAGCAGCTTGGGGAACCCCAATGAGCAGTTCTTC. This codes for CASSLGNPNEQFF.

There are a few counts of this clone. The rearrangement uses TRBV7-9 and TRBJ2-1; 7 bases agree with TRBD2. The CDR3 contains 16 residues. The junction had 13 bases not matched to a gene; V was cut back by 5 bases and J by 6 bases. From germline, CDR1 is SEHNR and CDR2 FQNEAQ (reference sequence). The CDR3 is CASSPTAAGDFNEQFF. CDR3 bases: TGTGCCAGCAGCCCCACCGCGGCGGGAGATTTCAATGAGCAGTTCTTC.

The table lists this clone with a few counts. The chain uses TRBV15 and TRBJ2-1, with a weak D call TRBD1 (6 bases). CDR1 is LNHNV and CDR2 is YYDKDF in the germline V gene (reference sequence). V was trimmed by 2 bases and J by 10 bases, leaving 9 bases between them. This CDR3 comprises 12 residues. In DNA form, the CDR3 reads TGTGCCACCAGCAGAACAGGGAGCGAGCAGTTCTTC. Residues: CATSRTGSEQFF. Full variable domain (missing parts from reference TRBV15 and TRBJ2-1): DAMVIQNPRYQVTQFGKPVTLSCSQTLNHNVMYWYQQKSSQAPKLLFHYYDKDFNNEADTPDNFQSRRPNTSFCFLDIRSPGLGDTAMYLCATSRTGSEQFFGPGTRLTVL.

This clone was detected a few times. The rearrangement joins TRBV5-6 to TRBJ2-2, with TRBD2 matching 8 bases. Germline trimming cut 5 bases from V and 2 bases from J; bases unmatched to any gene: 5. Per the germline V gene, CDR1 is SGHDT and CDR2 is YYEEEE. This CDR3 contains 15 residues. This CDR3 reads CASSPLAGNTGELFF. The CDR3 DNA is TGTGCCAGCAGTCCGCTAGCGGGTAACACCGGGGAGCTGTTTTTT.

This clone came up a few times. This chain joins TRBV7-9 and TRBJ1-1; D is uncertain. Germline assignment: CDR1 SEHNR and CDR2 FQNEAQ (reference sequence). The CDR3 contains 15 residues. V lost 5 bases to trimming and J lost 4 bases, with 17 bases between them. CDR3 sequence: CASSRQLLRGTEAFF. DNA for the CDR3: TGTGCCAGCAGCCGGCAACTCCTTCGGGGCACTGAAGCTTTCTTT.

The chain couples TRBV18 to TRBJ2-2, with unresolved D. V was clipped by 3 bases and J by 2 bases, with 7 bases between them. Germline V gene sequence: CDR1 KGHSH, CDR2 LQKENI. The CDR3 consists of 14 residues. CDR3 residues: CASSPAPNTGELFF. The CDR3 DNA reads TGTGCCAGCTCACCGGCACCCAACACCGGGGAGCTGTTTTTT.

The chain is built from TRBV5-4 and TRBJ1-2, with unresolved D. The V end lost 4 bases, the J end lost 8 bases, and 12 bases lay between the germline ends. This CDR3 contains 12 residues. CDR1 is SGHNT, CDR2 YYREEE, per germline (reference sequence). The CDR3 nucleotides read TGTGCCAGCAGCAGTGCGGGGTGGGGCTACACCTTC. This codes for CASSSAGWGYTF.

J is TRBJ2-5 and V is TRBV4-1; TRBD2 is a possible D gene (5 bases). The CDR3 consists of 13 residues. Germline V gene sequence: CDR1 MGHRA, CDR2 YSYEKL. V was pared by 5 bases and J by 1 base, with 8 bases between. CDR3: CASSTGIQETQYF. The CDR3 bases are TGCGCCAGCAGCACCGGGATCCAAGAGACCCAGTACTTC.

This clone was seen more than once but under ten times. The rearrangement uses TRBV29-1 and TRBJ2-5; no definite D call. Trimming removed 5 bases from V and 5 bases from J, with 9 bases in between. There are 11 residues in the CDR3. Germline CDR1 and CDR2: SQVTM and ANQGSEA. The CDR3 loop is CSVTPGETQYF. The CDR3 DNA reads TGCAGCGTTACCCCCGGGGAGACCCAGTACTTC.

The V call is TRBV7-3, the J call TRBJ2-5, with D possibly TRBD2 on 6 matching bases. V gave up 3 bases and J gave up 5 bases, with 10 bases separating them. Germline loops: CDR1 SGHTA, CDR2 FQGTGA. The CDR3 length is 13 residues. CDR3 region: CASSFGREETQYF. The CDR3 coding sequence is TGTGCCAGCAGCTTCGGGAGAGAGGAGACCCAGTACTTC.

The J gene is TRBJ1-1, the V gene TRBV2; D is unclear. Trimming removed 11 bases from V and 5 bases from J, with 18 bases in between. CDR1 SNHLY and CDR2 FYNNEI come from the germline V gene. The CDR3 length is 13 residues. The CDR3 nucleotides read TGTGCCCTCCAGCGGGAGGCGGAAACTGAAGCTTTCTTT. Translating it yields CALQREAETEAFF.

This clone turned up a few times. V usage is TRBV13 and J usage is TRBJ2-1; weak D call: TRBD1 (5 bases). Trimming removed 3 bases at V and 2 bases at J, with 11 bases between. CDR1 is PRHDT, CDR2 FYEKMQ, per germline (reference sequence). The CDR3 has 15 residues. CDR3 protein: CASSLGHLPYNEQFF. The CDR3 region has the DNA TGTGCCAGCAGCTTGGGGCACCTCCCCTACAATGAGCAGTTCTTC.

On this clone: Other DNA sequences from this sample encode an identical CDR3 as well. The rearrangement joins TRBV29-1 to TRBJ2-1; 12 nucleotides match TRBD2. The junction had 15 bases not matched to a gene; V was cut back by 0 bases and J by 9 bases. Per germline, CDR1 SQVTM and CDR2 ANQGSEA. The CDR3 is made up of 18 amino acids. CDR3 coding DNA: TGCAGCGTTGAAGAGGTTCGGACTAGCGGGATCCCATCGGTTGAGCAGTTCTTC. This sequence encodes CSVEEVRTSGIPSVEQFF.

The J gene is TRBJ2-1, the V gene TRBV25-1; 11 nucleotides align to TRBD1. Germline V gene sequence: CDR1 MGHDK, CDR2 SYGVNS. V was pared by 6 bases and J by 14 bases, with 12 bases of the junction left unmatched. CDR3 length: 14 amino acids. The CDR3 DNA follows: TGTGCCAGCAGGGCCGGGACAGGGGGAAAAGAGAAGTTCTTC. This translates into CASRAGTGGKEKFF.

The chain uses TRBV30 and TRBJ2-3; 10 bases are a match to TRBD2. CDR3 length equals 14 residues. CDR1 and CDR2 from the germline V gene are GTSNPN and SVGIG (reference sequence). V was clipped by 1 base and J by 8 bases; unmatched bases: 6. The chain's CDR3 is CAWSGPSGRGTQYF. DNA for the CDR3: TGTGCCTGGAGTGGGCCTAGCGGGAGAGGTACGCAGTATTTT.

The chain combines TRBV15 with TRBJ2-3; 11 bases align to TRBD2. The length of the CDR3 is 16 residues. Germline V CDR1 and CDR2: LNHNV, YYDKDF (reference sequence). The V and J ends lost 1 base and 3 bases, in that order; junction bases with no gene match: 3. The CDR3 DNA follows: TGTGCCACCAGCAGAGGGACTAGCGGGTCGACAGATACGCAGTATTTT. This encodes CATSRGTSGSTDTQYF.